This T cell receptor (beta chain) derives from a study of blood T cell repertoires in COVID-19. Study-level background: COVID-19 samples collected from the United States, Italy and Spain covered acute and convalescent phases. Nucleic acid was either cDNA or gDNA, and it came from T cells, B-cell-depleted T cells, or PBMCs.

Germline CDR1 is KGHSH and CDR2 is LQKENI. V lost 4 bases and J lost 7; bases outside the gene matches: 14. CDR3 size: 17 residues. Original handling: The authors estimated nucleated cell counts from reference gene primer amplification. TCRdb's table, derived via immunoSEQ multiplex PCR, lists solely in-frame clones and lacks some. V, J and clone size reflect that table, while D and trimming were determined from the DNA. The table includes roughly 240,000 clones, approximately 84% detected once. This sequence originates from a woman of 80 years or more with acute or convalescent COVID-19. The specimen sequenced was peripheral blood. The chain employs TRBV18 and TRBJ2-5, with 11 bases matching TRBD2. The CDR3, as DNA: TGTGCCAGCTCACTGAATTCCGGGACTAGCGGAGAGACGACCCAGTACTTC. Amino acids: CASSLNSGTSGETTQYF. The full variable domain, its missing parts supplied by reference TRBV18 and TRBJ2-5, is NAGVMQNPRHLVRRRGQEARLRCSPMKGHSHVYWYRQLPEEGLKFMVYLQKENIIDESGMPKERFSAEFPKEGPSILRIQQVVRGDSAAYFCASSLNSGTSGETTQYFGPGTRLLVL.